This T cell receptor (beta chain) was obtained from a study of blood T cell repertoires in COVID-19. Sequencing was performed with immunoSEQ multiplex PCR; in TCRdb, only in-frame clones are kept and a portion is missing. This repertoire shows under 130,000 clones, over 75% found once; its top ten account for approximately 13%. V was trimmed by 2 bases and J by 4 bases, leaving 9 bases between them. This CDR3 is 14 amino acids long. Germline assignment: CDR1 MNHNY and CDR2 SVGAGI (reference sequence). What was sequenced was peripheral blood. The rearrangement joins TRBV6-6 to TRBJ1-3; D might be TRBD1 (5 bases). The origin of this receptor is a human donor in a cohort sampled during active or convalescent COVID-19. This chain's CDR3 is CASSYLRGGNTIYF. CDR3 DNA: TGTGCCAGCAGTTACCTCCGGGGGGGAAACACCATATATTTT.